There are a few counts of the clone carrying this TCR beta chain. Its specificity is not known. TCRdb re-called the RT-PCR reads through MiXCR, storing one row per CDR3 protein. The sample lists roughly 630,000 distinct CDR3 sequences; 14% were seen once. The V end lost 0 bases, the J end lost 5 bases, and 9 bases lay between the germline ends. The V gene's germline CDR1 is LGHNA and CDR2 YSLEER. The length of the CDR3 is 14 residues. The source of the sample is a study of response to subunit inactivated influenza vaccine. Overall study findings and caveats: T cells newly recruited by each seasonal influenza vaccination are few, the authors suggested.

This clonotype was sampled from a man aged 50 to 59 who received an inactivated influenza vaccine. Sequencing used PBMCs from blood, obtained 14 to 15 days before vaccination. The chain has TRBV4-3 and TRBJ2-3; the D gene could be TRBD1 or TRBD2 (6 bases each). CDR3 DNA: TGCGCCAGCAGCCAAGACGGGGGCAAAGATACGCAGTATTTT. This encodes CASSQDGGKDTQYF.